This record concerns one T cell receptor beta chain sequence. The data were obtained in a study of blood T cell repertoires in COVID-19. Study as a whole: The United States, Italy and Spain supplied acute and convalescent COVID-19 samples. PBMCs, B-cell-depleted T cells, or T cells were the source of the cDNA or gDNA that made up the material.

V dropped 5 bases and J dropped 7; count of bases not matched to a gene: 9. CDR1 is SNHLY and CDR2 is FYNNEI in the germline V gene. The CDR3 has 14 amino acids. Per the original data handling: Counts of nucleated cells, estimated from reference gene primer amplification, were obtained. TCRdb's table, derived via immunoSEQ multiplex PCR, lists solely in-frame clones and lacks some. V and J calls and clone size follow that table, whereas D and trimming were derived from the DNA. This table has about 230,000 clones, about 88% appearing once. The rearrangement links TRBV2 to TRBJ1-1; TRBD1 matches 8 bases. The clonotype was recovered from a man aged 35 to 55 with acute or convalescent COVID-19. The sequenced sample was peripheral blood. CDR3 DNA sequence: TGTGCCAGCAGTCGACAGGGGCCAACCGATGAAGCTTTCTTT. Translated: CASSRQGPTDEAFF.